The present T cell receptor beta chain was sequenced within a study of T cells in Graves' hyperthyroidism and ophthalmopathy. Findings and limits, study-wide: Through a model of 13 V-J features, ophthalmopathy was separated from stable hyperthyroidism. Most clonotypes expanded in thyroid above 0.001 were likewise present in blood.

Germline values: CDR1 LGHNT, CDR2 FRNRAP. Trimming took off 6 bases at V and 7 bases at J, with 22 bases between the two ends. The CDR3 has 16 residues. TCR beta CDR3 regions were amplified from RNA transcripts. During a first-round RT-PCR of the TCR CDR3, the HTBI primer set was used. TCRdb fed the multiplex PCR reads into MiXCR, producing one record per CDR3 protein. The table shows hundreds of thousands of distinct CDR3 sequences, with 15% to 20% occurring only once. This clonotype was counted at least ten times. What it binds is not known. Out of 10 ml of fresh peripheral blood came the PBMCs. Sample: blood. This TCR was sampled from a man aged 40-50 years with Graves' ophthalmopathy. The chain combines TRBV12-5 with TRBJ1-5, with a weak D call TRBD1 (6 bases). Written as DNA, the CDR3 is TGTGCTAGTGGCTCTACCACTCAGGGGTCTGTGCAGCCCCAGCATTTT. Translated, it gives CASGSTTQGSVQPQHF.